One sample yielded the 16 T cell receptor beta chains listed below, sequenced in a study of T cell repertoires in cytomegalovirus infection. These receptors' antigens are unknown. TCRdb passed the reads through MiXCR, listing each CDR3 protein once. Here the sample spans 300,000 to 400,000 distinct CDR3 sequences, about 29% being singletons. The sequencing used cultured PBMCs, collected from culture after CMV antigen stimulation. The source is a human donor in good health (CMV status not recorded). Some clones in this sample may be carry-over from other donors' samples.

This clonotype has just a few counts. The V gene is TRBV10-3, the J gene TRBJ1-6, with 8 bases matching TRBD1. This CDR3 is 16 amino acids long. In germline, CDR1 is ENHRY, CDR2 SYGVKD. V shed 4 bases and J 5 bases; nucleotides not matched to a gene: 7. The CDR3 loop is CAISGKQGGDNSPLHF. The DNA of the CDR3 is TGTGCCATCAGTGGCAAACAGGGGGGGGATAATTCACCCCTCCACTTT.

This chain uses TRBV20-1 with TRBJ1-5; D is unclear. The CDR3 loop spans 16 amino acids. The V end lost 0 bases, the J end lost 0 bases, and 12 bases lay between the germline ends. Per the germline V gene, CDR1 is DFQATT and CDR2 is SNEGSKA (reference sequence). CDR3 sequence: CSARDDKGYSNQPQHF. The DNA of the CDR3 is TGCAGTGCTAGAGATGATAAGGGATATAGCAATCAGCCCCAGCATTTT.

The genes are TRBV20-1 and TRBJ2-7, with 11 bases aligning to TRBD2. CDR1 is DFQATT and CDR2 is SNEGSKA in the germline V gene (reference sequence). Germline trimming cut 1 base from V and 6 bases from J; bases unmatched to any gene: 5. The CDR3 extends over 14 amino acids. The CDR3 reads CSARGLAGGREQYF. DNA of the CDR3: TGCAGTGCTAGAGGGCTAGCGGGAGGCCGCGAGCAGTACTTC.

This clonotype was detected only a few times. V and J are TRBV7-2 and TRBJ2-5; D may be TRBD2 (5 bases). The V end lost 5 bases, the J end lost 3 bases, and 13 bases lay between the germline ends. The CDR3 consists of 14 residues. Germline loops: CDR1 SGHTA, CDR2 FQGNSA. CDR3 coding DNA: TGTGCCAGCAGCCTCGGACTCTCCAAAGAGACCCAGTACTTC. Amino acid sequence: CASSLGLSKETQYF.

This clonotype turned up a few times. This sequence joins TRBV18 and TRBJ1-6; D ambiguous. V gave up 2 bases and J gave up 4 bases, with 9 bases separating them. CDR1 KGHSH and CDR2 LQKENI come from the germline V gene. This CDR3 is built from 15 residues. CDR3 DNA: TGTGCCAGCTCACCAGGCCCGGATTATAATTCACCCCTCCACTTT. Amino acids: CASSPGPDYNSPLHF.

This clonotype has just a few counts. The V call is TRBV5-1, the J call TRBJ2-1; no clear D gene. The CDR3 spans 16 residues. V was shortened by 0 bases and J by 0 bases, with 10 bases between the two germline ends. Germline loops: CDR1 SGHRS, CDR2 YFSETQ. The CDR3 reads CASSLGRRNSYNEQFF. The CDR3 nucleotides are TGCGCCAGCAGCTTGGGGCGCAGGAACTCCTACAATGAGCAGTTCTTC. Drawing the rest from reference TRBV5-1 and TRBJ2-1, the complete variable domain is KAGVTQTPRYLIKTRGQQVTLSCSPISGHRSVSWYQQTPGQGLQFLFEYFSETQRNKGNFPGRFSGRQFSNSRSEMNVSTLELGDSALYLCASSLGRRNSYNEQFFGPGTRLTVL.

The rearrangement links TRBV5-4 to TRBJ2-1, with D possibly TRBD2 on 5 matching bases. Germline V gene data show CDR1 as SGHNT and CDR2 as YYREEE (reference sequence). The CDR3 is made up of 17 amino acids. V was trimmed by 4 bases and J by 2 bases, leaving 19 bases between them. In DNA form, the CDR3 reads TGTGCCAGCAGCCGTTTTGGACTGCGAGACGCCTACAATGAGCAGTTCTTC. It is translated as CASSRFGLRDAYNEQFF.

The chain couples TRBV27 to TRBJ1-5; perhaps TRBD1 as D (5 bases). V lost 3 bases, J lost 10 bases, and 13 bases lay in between. The germline V gene encodes CDR1 MNHEY and CDR2 SMNVEV (reference sequence). The CDR3 is 13 amino acids. The CDR3 DNA is TGTGCCAGCAGTTTTGGCAGGGCGAAACCCCAGCATTTT. Residues: CASSFGRAKPQHF.

This chain uses TRBV12-3 or TRBV12-4 with TRBJ2-6; D is tentatively TRBD1 or TRBD2 (5 bases each). This CDR3 contains 19 residues. The germline V and J ends were trimmed by 5 bases and 1 base, with 21 bases remaining between them. CDR3 protein: CASSARVGRTHSGANVLTF. DNA of the CDR3: TGTGCCAGCAGTGCCCGGGTGGGACGGACTCATTCTGGGGCCAACGTCCTGACTTTC.

V and J are TRBV6-2 or TRBV6-3 and TRBJ2-3; 11 bases match TRBD2. This CDR3 is 17 amino acids long. Looked up from germline, CDR1 is MNHEY and CDR2 is SVGEGT. V shed 5 bases and J 5 bases; nucleotides not matched to a gene: 12. The CDR3 reads CASSNGLAGPWEDTQYF. The CDR3 DNA sequence: TGTGCCAGCAGTAACGGACTAGCGGGTCCCTGGGAAGATACGCAGTATTTT.

CDR3 region: CSARALGLGRYNEQFF. The CDR3 DNA sequence: TGCAGTGCTAGAGCACTCGGTCTTGGACGTTACAATGAGCAGTTCTTC. The rearrangement links TRBV20-1 to TRBJ2-1; D not resolved. V shed 1 base and J shed 4 bases, with 17 bases lying between them. The CDR3 consists of 16 residues. Germline assignment: CDR1 DFQATT and CDR2 SNEGSKA (reference sequence).

The rearrangement uses TRBV30 and TRBJ1-1; a weak D match, TRBD1 (6 bases). The V end lost 8 bases, the J end lost 4 bases, and 17 bases lay between the germline ends. Per the germline V gene, CDR1 is GTSNPN and CDR2 is SVGIG (reference sequence). The CDR3 sequence is 13 residues long. CDR3 DNA sequence: TGTGCCGGAGGGGGGGGGGCGTCCACTGAAGCTTTCTTT. Translating gives CAGGGGASTEAFF.

This clonotype was counted a few times. This chain connects TRBV7-2 to TRBJ1-4, with D uncertain. The germline gives CDR1 SGHTA, CDR2 FQGNSA. The CDR3 is 15 amino acids. V dropped 1 base and J dropped 4 bases, with 10 bases sitting between them. The CDR3 region has the DNA TGTGCCAGCAGCTTAGGTTCAAGGATTAATGAAAAACTGTTTTTT. Translating it yields CASSLGSRINEKLFF. The whole variable domain, remainder taken from reference TRBV7-2 and TRBJ1-4, is GAGVSQSPSNKVTEKGKDVELRCDPISGHTALYWYRQSLGQGLEFLIYFQGNSAPDKSGLPSDRFSAERTGGSVSTLTIQRTQQEDSAVYLCASSLGSRINEKLFFGSGTQLSVL.

This chain connects TRBV27 to TRBJ1-4, with D hard to call. This CDR3 is 16 amino acids long. Trimming cost V 6 bases and J 3 bases, with 17 bases left between them. Germline CDR1 is MNHEY and CDR2 is SMNVEV (reference sequence). Here the CDR3 reads CASSLQRTDSNEKLFF. The CDR3 DNA sequence: TGTGCCAGCAGCCTACAAAGGACGGACTCTAATGAAAAACTGTTTTTT.

The chain couples TRBV12-3 or TRBV12-4 to TRBJ1-1; TRBD1 aligns across 7 bases. The junction had 10 bases not matched to a gene; V was cut back by 6 bases and J by 3 bases. The CDR3 has 15 amino acids. CDR3 in amino acids: CASRPPVQGYTEAFF. The CDR3 DNA reads TGTGCCAGCAGGCCGCCCGTACAGGGGTACACTGAAGCTTTCTTT.

V usage is TRBV12-5 and J usage is TRBJ1-2; D might be TRBD1 (6 bases). With 0 bases removed from V and 4 bases from J, the gap between germline ends came to 12 bases. The CDR3 sequence is 15 residues long. Germline CDR1 is LGHNT and CDR2 is FRNRAP. CDR3 sequence reads: CASGLVDGGAYGYTF. CDR3 DNA sequence: TGTGCTAGTGGTTTGGTCGACGGGGGCGCCTATGGCTACACCTTC.